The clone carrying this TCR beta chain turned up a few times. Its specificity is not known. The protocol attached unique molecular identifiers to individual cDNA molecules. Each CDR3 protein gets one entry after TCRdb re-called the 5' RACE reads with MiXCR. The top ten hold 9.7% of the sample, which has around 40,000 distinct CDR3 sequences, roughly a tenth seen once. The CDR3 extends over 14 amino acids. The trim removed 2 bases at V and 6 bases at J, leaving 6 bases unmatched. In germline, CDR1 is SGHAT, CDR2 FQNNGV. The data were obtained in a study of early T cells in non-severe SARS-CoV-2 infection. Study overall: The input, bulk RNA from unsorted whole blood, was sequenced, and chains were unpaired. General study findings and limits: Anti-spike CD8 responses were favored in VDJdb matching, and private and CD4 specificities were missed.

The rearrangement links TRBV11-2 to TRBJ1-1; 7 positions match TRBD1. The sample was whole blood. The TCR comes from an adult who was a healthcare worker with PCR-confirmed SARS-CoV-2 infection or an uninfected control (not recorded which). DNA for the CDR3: TGTGCCAGCAGCTTACCCAGGGGGATGGCTGAAGCTTTCTTT. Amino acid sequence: CASSLPRGMAEAFF.